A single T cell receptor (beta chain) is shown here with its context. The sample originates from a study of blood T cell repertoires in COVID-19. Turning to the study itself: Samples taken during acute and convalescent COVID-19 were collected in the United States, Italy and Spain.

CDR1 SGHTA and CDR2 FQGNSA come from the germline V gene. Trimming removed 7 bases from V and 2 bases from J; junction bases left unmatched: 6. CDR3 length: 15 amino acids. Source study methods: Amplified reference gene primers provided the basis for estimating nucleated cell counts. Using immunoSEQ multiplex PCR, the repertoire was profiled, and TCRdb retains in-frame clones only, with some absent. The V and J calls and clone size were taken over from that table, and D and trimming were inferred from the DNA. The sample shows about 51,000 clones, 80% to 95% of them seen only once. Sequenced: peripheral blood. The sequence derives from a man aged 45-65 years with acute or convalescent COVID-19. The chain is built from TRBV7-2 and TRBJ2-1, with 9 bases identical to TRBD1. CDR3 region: CASNRQGGPYNEQFF. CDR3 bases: TGTGCCAGCAACCGACAGGGGGGCCCCTACAATGAGCAGTTCTTC.